Below are 19 T cell receptor beta chains sequenced from a single sample in a study of blood T cells in healthy people across ages. A second PCR, run for roughly 7 to 12 cycles, used a sample-barcoded 5' primer plus a J-beta primer mix. One entry per CDR3 protein, called by TCRdb with MiXCR from the 5' RACE reads. The repertoire holds 550,000 to 800,000 distinct CDR3 sequences, with over 20% as singletons. The sample consisted of blood. Receptors originate from a man aged 65 to 85 in good health.

The genes are TRBV27 and TRBJ1-1; 8 positions agree with TRBD1. Germline-derived CDR1 and CDR2 are MNHEY and SMNVEV (reference sequence). Losses at the gene ends were 6 bases for V and 2 bases for J; bases not matched to a gene: 5. The CDR3 runs 14 residues. The CDR3 coding sequence is TGTGCCAGCAGATACAGGGGGGGCAACACTGAAGCTTTCTTT. This translates into CASRYRGGNTEAFF.

The J gene is TRBJ1-2, the V gene TRBV15; TRBD1 is a possible D gene (5 bases). V lost 5 bases and J 4 bases, leaving 11 bases between the germline ends. Germline V lookup: CDR1 LNHNV, CDR2 YYDKDF (reference sequence). The CDR3 covers 13 residues. The CDR3 loop is CATSDSLVYGYTF. In nucleotides, the CDR3 is TGTGCCACCAGCGACAGCCTAGTCTATGGCTACACCTTC.

This sequence joins TRBV19 and TRBJ2-6; no clear D gene. The V gene's germline CDR1 is LNHDA and CDR2 SQIVND (reference sequence). CDR3 length: 16 residues. The V and J ends lost 4 bases and 0 bases respectively, with 10 bases between them. CDR3 protein: CASSTLTVSGANVLTF. CDR3 DNA: TGTGCCAGTAGTACCTTGACTGTCTCTGGGGCCAACGTCCTGACTTTC.

This clonotype showed up just a few times. The chain combines TRBV20-1 with TRBJ2-5; TRBD1 aligns across 10 bases. J was trimmed by 5 bases and V by 2 bases; bases with no gene match: 5. Germline V lookup: CDR1 DFQATT, CDR2 SNEGSKA (reference sequence). This CDR3 comprises 14 residues. The DNA for the CDR3 is TGCAGTGCTAGAAGAGACAGGGGGCGGGAGACCCAGTACTTC. The encoded protein is CSARRDRGRETQYF.

The chain carries TRBV12-3 or TRBV12-4 and TRBJ1-5; D unresolved. This CDR3 contains 12 residues. Deletions cut 6 bases from V and 4 bases from J, with 7 bases between. CDR3 bases: TGTGCCAGCAGAAAACCAAATCAGCCCCAGCATTTT. Its translation: CASRKPNQPQHF.

The chain joins TRBV27 to TRBJ2-5, with 13 bases lining up with TRBD2. The J call may be in error: the DNA end matches TRBJ2-7 better. CDR3 length: 16 amino acids. Germline CDR1 MNHEY, CDR2 SMNVEV (reference sequence). CDR3 region: CASSTRTSGSQVEQYF. In DNA, the CDR3 is TGTGCCAGCAGTACACGGACTAGCGGGAGTCAAGTCGAGCAGTACTTC.

The rearrangement links TRBV19 to TRBJ2-5; 13 nucleotides align to TRBD2. CDR1 is LNHDA and CDR2 is SQIVND in the germline V gene (reference sequence). The CDR3 extends over 16 amino acids. J was trimmed by 4 bases and V by 5 bases; bases with no gene match: 7. The CDR3 region has the DNA TGTGCCAGTAGTTCAGTACTAGCGGGAGGGCGAGAGACCCAGTACTTC. Translation: CASSSVLAGGRETQYF.

This clonotype showed up just a few times. This chain links TRBV12-3 or TRBV12-4 with TRBJ2-7; the match to TRBD1 covers 8 bases. This CDR3 contains 14 residues. Germline trimming cut 7 bases from V and 3 bases from J; bases unmatched to any gene: 8. CDR3 in amino acids: CASTPSGQDYEQYF. The CDR3 DNA sequence: TGTGCCAGCACTCCGTCGGGACAGGACTACGAGCAGTACTTC.

This clonotype was detected a few times. V is TRBV7-9 and J is TRBJ2-1; D possibly corresponds to TRBD2 (7 bases). The DNA end is a closer match to TRBJ2-7, so the J assignment may be wrong. The CDR3 spans 13 residues. CDR1 and CDR2 from the germline V gene are SEHNR and FQNEAQ (reference sequence). As DNA, the CDR3 is TGTGCCAGCAGCGGGGGGGGGCACTTCAAGCAGTACTTC. Encoded protein: CASSGGGHFKQYF.

The chain joins TRBV7-3 to TRBJ2-3, with TRBD2 as a possible D gene (6 bases). This CDR3 is built from 16 residues. Per the germline V gene, CDR1 is SGHTA and CDR2 is FQGTGA. Trimming cost V 5 bases and J 6 bases, with 21 bases left between them. The CDR3 DNA is TGTGCCAGCAGCCCTGAAAGGCGGGAATATGCCGATACGCAGTATTTT. This codes for CASSPERREYADTQYF.

The CDR3 DNA reads TGTGCCAGCAGTGAAGCGGCGGGACAGGGCTCCTACGAGCAGTACTTC. Its protein product is CASSEAAGQGSYEQYF. The chain links TRBV6-1 to TRBJ2-7; 9 bases map to TRBD1. CDR3 length: 16 amino acids. The junction had 3 bases not matched to a gene; V was cut back by 0 bases and J by 0 bases. CDR1 MNHNS and CDR2 SASEGT come from the germline V gene.

This clonotype has at least ten counts. The chain recombines TRBV3-1 with TRBJ2-5; D not resolved. Trimming stripped 5 bases from V and 0 bases from J, with 7 bases between. The CDR3 consists of 13 residues. From germline, CDR1 is LGHDT and CDR2 YNNKEL (reference sequence). The CDR3 sequence is CASSLNYQETQYF. DNA of the CDR3: TGTGCCAGCAGCTTGAACTACCAAGAGACCCAGTACTTC.

There are a few counts of this clonotype. The rearrangement uses TRBV20-1 and TRBJ2-5; 11 bases fit TRBD2. Germline V lookup: CDR1 DFQATT, CDR2 SNEGSKA (reference sequence). The V segment lost 3 bases and the J segment 4 bases; nucleotides outside the gene matches: 7. The CDR3 consists of 15 residues. Here the CDR3 reads CSASPTSGSRETQYF. CDR3 DNA sequence: TGCAGTGCTAGCCCCACTAGCGGGAGTAGAGAGACCCAGTACTTC.

This clonotype was found a few times. V is TRBV14 and J is TRBJ2-5, with TRBD2 matching 14 bases. Germline trimming cut 4 bases from V and 2 bases from J; bases unmatched to any gene: 9. The CDR3 totals 18 residues. Germline CDR1 SGHDN, CDR2 FVKESK. This CDR3 is CASSRGTSGRIRQETQYF. The CDR3 region has the DNA TGTGCCAGCAGCCGGGGGACTAGCGGGAGAATACGACAAGAGACCCAGTACTTC.

This clonotype has only a few counts. The rearrangement joins TRBV28 to TRBJ2-1; TRBD1 matches at 10 bases. TRBJ2-7 matches the DNA end more closely, so the J call is doubtful. The germline V gene has CDR1 MDHEN and CDR2 SYDVKM. The CDR3 runs 14 residues. The CDR3 protein is CASRRTGGNYEQYF. In nucleotides, the CDR3 is TGTGCCAGCAGAAGGACAGGGGGTAACTACGAGCAGTACTTC.

This clonotype was seen more than once but under ten times. One end of the junction is discordant with germline, which a read error may explain. The chain combines TRBV7-9 with TRBJ2-3; 9 nucleotides line up with TRBD2. Germline V gene sequence: CDR1 SEHNR, CDR2 FQNEAQ (reference sequence). The CDR3 extends over 16 amino acids. The CDR3 here is CASSSNPGTSIDTQYF. CDR3 DNA sequence: TGTGCCAGCAGCTCGAACCCCGGGACTAGCATAGATACGCAGTATTTT.

This chain joins TRBV7-9 and TRBJ1-3, with no clear D. Trimming took off 1 base at V and 0 bases at J, with 10 bases between the two ends. Germline CDR1 SEHNR, CDR2 FQNEAQ (reference sequence). This CDR3 is 16 amino acids long. This CDR3 is CASSLGELSSGNTIYF. DNA for the CDR3: TGTGCCAGCAGCTTAGGAGAACTCAGCTCTGGAAACACCATATATTTT.

The CDR3 region is CASSQDLAGGPETDTQYF. In nucleotides, the CDR3 is TGTGCCAGCAGCCAAGATCTCGCGGGAGGGCCCGAGACAGATACGCAGTATTTT. The chain joins TRBV3-1 to TRBJ2-3; 9 bases are shared with TRBD2. Germline CDR1 is LGHDT and CDR2 is YNNKEL (reference sequence). Trimming took 0 bases from V and 3 from J; bases not matched to a gene: 10. The CDR3 runs to 18 residues.

The table lists this clonotype with a few counts. The gene calls are TRBV6-1 and TRBJ1-2; 11 nucleotides match TRBD1. Unmatched junction bases numbered 8, after V lost 4 bases and J lost 7 bases. The length of the CDR3 is 15 residues. Germline CDR1 is MNHNS and CDR2 is SASEGT. The CDR3 nucleotides are TGTGCCAGCAGTGCAACTTGGACAGGGGGCCGTGGCTACACCTTC. The encoded protein is CASSATWTGGRGYTF.